These T cell receptor beta chains were read from a single sample in a study of cytomegalovirus exposure and HLA in healthy donors. Some clones are missing from TCRdb's copy, which holds only in-frame ones; the method was immunoSEQ multiplex PCR. In the table there are about 200,000 clones, about 83% of which are singletons. The sample consisted of PBMCs. Receptors were obtained from a girl aged 10 to 17 in good health and CMV-seronegative. CDR3s include the opening cysteine and the closing phenylalanine or tryptophan. A D gene is named only where the DNA matches it firmly. A clone size is listed for some rows: how often the clone was seen (once, few, many), or a class if it is expanded.

V gene,J gene,clone size,D gene,CDR3 DNA,CDR3 protein
TRBV6-1,TRBJ2-1,.,TRBD2,TGTGCCATCGGGACTAGCGGGAGCTCGAACAATGAGCAGTTCTTC,CAIGTSGSSNNEQFF
TRBV9,TRBJ1-2,.,.,TGTGCCAGCAGCGTAGTGCCGACCGGGGGCTACACCTTC,CASSVVPTGGYTF
TRBV28,TRBJ1-2,.,.,TGTGCCAGCAGTTTGGGAGGGAGGTATCTAAGCTACACCTTC,CASSLGGRYLSYTF
TRBV27,TRBJ2-7,.,TRBD1,TGTGCCAGCAGTTTTGACAGGGCCTACGAGCAGTACTTC,CASSFDRAYEQYF
TRBV6-1,TRBJ1-2,.,TRBD1,TGTGCCCTACAGGGACAGGGGGCCGGTGGCTACACCTTC,CALQGQGAGGYTF
TRBV27,TRBJ1-6,.,.,TGTGCCAGCAGTACAGGGACAAGGGATTCACCCCTCCACTTT,CASSTGTRDSPLHF
TRBV2,TRBJ2-1,.,.,TGTGCCAGCAGTCGGTCCAATGAGCAGTTCTTC,CASSRSNEQFF
TRBV6-1,TRBJ2-7,once,TRBD1,TGTGCCAGCAGTGAATACGTAAGCGCGTGGGACAGGCCCCCTCGCGAGCAGTACTTC,CASSEYVSAWDRPPREQYF
TRBV19,TRBJ1-5,.,TRBD1,TGTGCCAGTACCTCTTCCGGGACAGGGTTCAATCAGCCCCAGCATTTT,CASTSSGTGFNQPQHF
TRBV5-1,TRBJ2-1,.,TRBD2,TGCGCCAGCAGCCCACGACTAGCGGGGGCTTCGAATGAGCAGTTCTTC,CASSPRLAGASNEQFF
TRBV18,TRBJ2-5,.,.,TGTGCCAGCTCACCTCGTGGAGGGGAGGAGACCCAGTACTTC,CASSPRGGEETQYF
TRBV28,TRBJ2-7,once,TRBD1,TGTGCCAGCAGTTCCCCAACAGGGGGCTCCTACGAGCAGTACTTC,CASSSPTGGSYEQYF
TRBV9,TRBJ1-4,.,.,TGTGCCAGCAGCGTAGACGTTAGGGGTGAAAAACTGTTTTTT,CASSVDVRGEKLFF
TRBV29-1,TRBJ2-1,.,TRBD2,TGCAGCGTTGATGGGGGGGTGGGGAATGAGCAGTTCTTC,CSVDGGVGNEQFF
TRBV9,TRBJ2-1,.,TRBD2,TGTGCCAGCAGCGTAGGCGGGGGGGGGTACAATGAGCAGTTCTTC,CASSVGGGGYNEQFF
TRBV5-6,TRBJ2-4,.,.,TGTGCCAGCAGCCTTTGGGCGACCGGAAACATTCAGTACTTC,CASSLWATGNIQYF
TRBV4-3,TRBJ1-6,.,TRBD1,TGCGCCAGCAGCCAAGATGACAGGGGGGTTTTGCCCCTCCACTTT,CASSQDDRGVLPLHF
TRBV6-5,TRBJ1-2,.,.,TGTGCCAGCAGTCGCTCGCTACGCTCTAACTATGGCTACACCTTC,CASSRSLRSNYGYTF
TRBV5-1,TRBJ2-2,.,.,TGCGCCAGCAGCCTCTCTTTGGGAGGCCTCCGAACCGGGGAGCTGTTTTTT,CASSLSLGGLRTGELFF
TRBV6-4,TRBJ2-1,few,TRBD2,TGTGCCAGCAGTGGTGGACTAGCGAGCAATGAGCAGTTCTTC,CASSGGLASNEQFF
TRBV6-5,TRBJ2-7,.,.,TGTGCCAGCAGTTACGGGGCCCACGAGCAGTACTTC,CASSYGAHEQYF
TRBV11-1,TRBJ1-1,.,.,TGTGCCAGCAGCTTACAGGGGATGGCTGAAGCTTTCTTT,CASSLQGMAEAFF
TRBV19,TRBJ1-2,.,.,TGTGCCAGTTCACAGTCCCAACGACAGCTACGAAACTATGGCTACACCTTC,CASSQSQRQLRNYGYTF
TRBV6-6,TRBJ1-1,.,.,TGTGCCAGCAGTTACGGTCGGGGCACTGAAGCTTTCTTT,CASSYGRGTEAFF
TRBV19,TRBJ1-1,few,.,TGTGCCAGTAGGACCAGGCACGCGCCCACTGAAGCTTTCTTT,CASRTRHAPTEAFF
TRBV11-1,TRBJ2-7,.,.,TGTGCCAGCAGCCACCCCTTGGGCGCCTACGAGCAGTACTTC,CASSHPLGAYEQYF